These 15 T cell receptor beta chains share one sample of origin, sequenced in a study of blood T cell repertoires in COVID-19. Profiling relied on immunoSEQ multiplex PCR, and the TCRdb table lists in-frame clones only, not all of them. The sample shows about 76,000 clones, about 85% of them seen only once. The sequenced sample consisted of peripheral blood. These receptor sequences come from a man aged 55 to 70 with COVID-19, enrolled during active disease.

CDR3 in amino acids: CASSPGSANYGYTF. CDR3 bases: TGCGCCAGCAGCCCGGGGTCAGCGAACTATGGCTACACCTTC. This chain connects TRBV5-1 to TRBJ1-2; D remains unclear. Trimming removed 4 bases at V and 2 bases at J, with 12 bases between. The CDR3 has 14 residues. Germline lookup yields CDR1 SGHRS and CDR2 YFSETQ.

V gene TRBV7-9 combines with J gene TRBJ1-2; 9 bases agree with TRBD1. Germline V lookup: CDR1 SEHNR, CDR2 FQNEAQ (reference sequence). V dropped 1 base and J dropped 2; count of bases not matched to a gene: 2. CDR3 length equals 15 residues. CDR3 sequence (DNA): TGTGCCAGCAGCTTAGGAGGGACAGGGAACTATGGCTACACCTTC. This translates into CASSLGGTGNYGYTF.

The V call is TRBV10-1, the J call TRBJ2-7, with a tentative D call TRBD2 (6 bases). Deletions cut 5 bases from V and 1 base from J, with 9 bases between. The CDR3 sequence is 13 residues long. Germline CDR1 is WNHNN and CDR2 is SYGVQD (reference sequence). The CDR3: CASSPGLSYEQYF. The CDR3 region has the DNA TGCGCCAGCAGTCCGGGACTTTCCTACGAGCAGTACTTC.

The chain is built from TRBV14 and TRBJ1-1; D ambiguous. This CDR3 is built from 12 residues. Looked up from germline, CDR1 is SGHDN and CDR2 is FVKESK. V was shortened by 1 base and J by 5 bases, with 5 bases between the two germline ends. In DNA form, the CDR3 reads TGTGCCAGCAGCCAAGTGAGGACTGAAGCTTTCTTT. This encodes CASSQVRTEAFF. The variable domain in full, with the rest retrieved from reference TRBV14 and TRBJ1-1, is EAGVTQFPSHSVIEKGQTVTLRCDPISGHDNLYWYRRVMGKEIKFLLHFVKESKQDESGMPNNRFLAERTGGTYSTLKVQPAELEDSGVYFCASSQVRTEAFFGQGTRLTVV.

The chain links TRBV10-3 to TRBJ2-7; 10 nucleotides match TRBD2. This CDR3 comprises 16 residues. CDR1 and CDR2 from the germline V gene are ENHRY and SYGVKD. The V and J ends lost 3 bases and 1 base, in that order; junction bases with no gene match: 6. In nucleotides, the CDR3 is TGTGCCATCAGTGACCACCCGACTAGCGGGTCCTACGAGCAGTACTTC. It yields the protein CAISDHPTSGSYEQYF.

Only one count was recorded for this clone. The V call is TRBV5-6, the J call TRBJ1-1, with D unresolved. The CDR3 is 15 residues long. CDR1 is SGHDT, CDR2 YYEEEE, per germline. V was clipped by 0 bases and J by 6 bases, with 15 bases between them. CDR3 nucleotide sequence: TGTGCCAGCAGCTTGGCCCTGGGCCAAAGGTCTGAAGCTTTCTTT. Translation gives CASSLALGQRSEAFF.

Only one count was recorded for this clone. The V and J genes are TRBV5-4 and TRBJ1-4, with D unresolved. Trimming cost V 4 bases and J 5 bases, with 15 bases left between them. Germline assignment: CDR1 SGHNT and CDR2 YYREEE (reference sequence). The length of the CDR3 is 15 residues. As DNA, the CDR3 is TGTGCCAGCAGCGTAGCTGGACTGAAGAATGAAAAACTGTTTTTT. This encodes CASSVAGLKNEKLFF.

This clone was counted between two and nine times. The chain's CDR3 is CASSEGQGQGEAFF. The CDR3 coding sequence is TGTGCCAGCAGCGAGGGACAGGGGCAGGGTGAAGCTTTCTTT. V is TRBV11-2 and J is TRBJ1-1; 10 nucleotides line up with TRBD1. CDR3 length: 14 residues. CDR1 is SGHAT and CDR2 is FQNNGV in the germline V gene. With V trimmed by 5 bases and J by 7 bases, 7 bases remained unmatched.

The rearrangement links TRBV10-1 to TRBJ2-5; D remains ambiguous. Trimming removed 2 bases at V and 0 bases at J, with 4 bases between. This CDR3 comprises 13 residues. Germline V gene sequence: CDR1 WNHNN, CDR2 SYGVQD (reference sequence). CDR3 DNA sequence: TGCGCCAGCAGTGAGGCGTACCAAGAGACCCAGTACTTC. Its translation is CASSEAYQETQYF.

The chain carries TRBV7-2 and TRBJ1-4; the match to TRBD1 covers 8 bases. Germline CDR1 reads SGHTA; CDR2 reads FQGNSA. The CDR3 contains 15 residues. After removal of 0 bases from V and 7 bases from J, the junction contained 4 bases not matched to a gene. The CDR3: CASSLATGEGEKLFF. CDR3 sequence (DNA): TGTGCCAGCAGCTTAGCGACAGGGGAAGGTGAAAAACTGTTTTTT. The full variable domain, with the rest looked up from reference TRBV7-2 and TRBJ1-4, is GAGVSQSPSNKVTEKGKDVELRCDPISGHTALYWYRQSLGQGLEFLIYFQGNSAPDKSGLPSDRFSAERTGGSVSTLTIQRTQQEDSAVYLCASSLATGEGEKLFFGSGTQLSVL.

The CDR3 here is CASSLPSGPTTDTQYF. Written as DNA, the CDR3 is TGTGCCAGCAGCTTACCTAGCGGACCCACCACAGATACGCAGTATTTT. J is TRBJ2-3 and V is TRBV7-9; 7 bases are shared with TRBD2. The CDR3 covers 16 residues. CDR1 is SEHNR, CDR2 FQNEAQ, per germline (reference sequence). V was clipped by 2 bases and J by 2 bases; unmatched bases: 7.

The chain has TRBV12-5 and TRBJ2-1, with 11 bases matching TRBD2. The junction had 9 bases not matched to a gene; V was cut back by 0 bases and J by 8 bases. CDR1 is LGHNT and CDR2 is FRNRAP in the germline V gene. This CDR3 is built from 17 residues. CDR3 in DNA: TGTGCTAGTGGTTTGGTTTTAGCGGGAGGGCCTACATATGAGCAGTTCTTC. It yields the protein CASGLVLAGGPTYEQFF.

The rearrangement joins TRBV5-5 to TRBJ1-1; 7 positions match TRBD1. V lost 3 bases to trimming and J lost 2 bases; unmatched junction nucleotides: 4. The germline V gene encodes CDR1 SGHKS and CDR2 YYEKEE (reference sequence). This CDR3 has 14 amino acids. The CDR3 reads CASSSQGGNTEAFF. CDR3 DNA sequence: TGTGCCAGCAGCTCCCAGGGGGGCAACACTGAAGCTTTCTTT.

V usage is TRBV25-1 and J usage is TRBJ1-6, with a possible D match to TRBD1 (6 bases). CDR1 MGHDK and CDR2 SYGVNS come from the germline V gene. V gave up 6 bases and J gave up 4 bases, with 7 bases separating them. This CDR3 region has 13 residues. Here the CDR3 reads CASRDRYNSPLHF. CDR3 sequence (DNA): TGTGCCAGCAGAGACAGGTATAATTCACCCCTCCACTTT.

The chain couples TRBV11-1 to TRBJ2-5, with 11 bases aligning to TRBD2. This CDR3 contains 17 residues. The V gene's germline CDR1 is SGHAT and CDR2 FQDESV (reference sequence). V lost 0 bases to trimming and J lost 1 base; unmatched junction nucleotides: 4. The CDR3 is CASSLAPGLAVQETQYF. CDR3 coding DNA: TGTGCCAGCAGCTTAGCTCCGGGACTAGCGGTCCAAGAGACCCAGTACTTC. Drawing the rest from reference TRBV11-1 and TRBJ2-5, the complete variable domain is EAEVAQSPRYKITEKSQAVAFWCDPISGHATLYWYRQILGQGPELLVQFQDESVVDDSQLPKDRFSAERLKGVDSTLKIQPAELGDSAMYLCASSLAPGLAVQETQYFGPGTRLLVL.